This TCR beta chain was recorded in a study of T cell repertoires in cytomegalovirus infection. Study details: As its CMV epitopes, the study selected recently identified HLA-C-restricted and well-studied HLA-B-restricted targets. The public TCR beta signatures pointed to both CMV infection and matching HLA type. General study points: Dominating the ex vivo response were HLA-C-restricted CMV-specific TCR beta clonotypes. Carriers of CMV plus the relevant HLA were identified by cumulative public TCR beta family frequency.

Trimming shortened V by 1 base and J by 10 bases, and 10 bases separated the two germline ends. The germline CDR1 and CDR2 sequences are SGHTA and FQGNSA. The CDR3 spans 12 residues. TCRdb reprocessed the reads with MiXCR, giving one entry per CDR3 protein. The table has approximately 590,000 distinct CDR3 sequences, roughly 43% seen once. This clonotype was found a few times. Its antigen remains unidentified. This rearrangement joins TRBV7-2 to TRBJ1-2, with D unclear. The clonotype was recovered from a human donor in good health (CMV status not recorded). Some clones in this sample may be carry-over from other donors' samples. The sample was cultured PBMCs, taken from culture after CMV antigen stimulation. The CDR3 here is CASSLVSGNYTF. The DNA of the CDR3 is TGTGCCAGCAGCTTAGTCTCTGGGAACTACACCTTC.